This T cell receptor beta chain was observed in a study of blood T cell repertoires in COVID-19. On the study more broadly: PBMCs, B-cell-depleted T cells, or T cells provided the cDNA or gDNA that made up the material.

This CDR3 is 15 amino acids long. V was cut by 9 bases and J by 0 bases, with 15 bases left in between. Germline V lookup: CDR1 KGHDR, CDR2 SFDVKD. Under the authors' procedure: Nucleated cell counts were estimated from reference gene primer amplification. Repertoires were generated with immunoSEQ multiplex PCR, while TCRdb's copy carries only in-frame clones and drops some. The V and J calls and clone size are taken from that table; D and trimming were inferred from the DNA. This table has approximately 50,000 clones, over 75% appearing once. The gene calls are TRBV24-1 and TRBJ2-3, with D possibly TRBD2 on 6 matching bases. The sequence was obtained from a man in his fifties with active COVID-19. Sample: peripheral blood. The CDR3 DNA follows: TGTGCCACCGCCAGAGGCGGGACTAGCACAGATACGCAGTATTTT. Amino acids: CATARGGTSTDTQYF.